This TCR beta chain was sequenced in a study of blood T cells in healthy people across ages. General study findings and limits: As age increased, TCR beta diversity per million T cells fell in a roughly linear fashion. The donors' CMV status was not determined, possibly confounding changes in expanded clonotypes.

Looked up from germline, CDR1 is SNHLY and CDR2 is FYNNEI. The V end was cut by 7 bases, the J end by 11 bases, with 9 bases between. The CDR3 has 9 residues. The use of a sample-barcoded 5' primer and a J-beta primer mix characterized a second PCR of roughly 7 to 11 cycles. Using its own MiXCR run on the 5' RACE reads, TCRdb lists one record per CDR3 protein. The sample contains fewer than 900,000 distinct CDR3 sequences, around 40% of which appear only once. On this clonotype: Its antigen is as yet unknown.

The sequence was collected from a woman in her sixties or seventies in good health. Sequencing was done on a sample of blood. The V call is TRBV2, the J call TRBJ2-7; D may be TRBD2 (5 bases). This CDR3 reads CASKEAKYF. In nucleotides, the CDR3 is TGTGCCAGCAAGGAGGCCAAGTACTTC.